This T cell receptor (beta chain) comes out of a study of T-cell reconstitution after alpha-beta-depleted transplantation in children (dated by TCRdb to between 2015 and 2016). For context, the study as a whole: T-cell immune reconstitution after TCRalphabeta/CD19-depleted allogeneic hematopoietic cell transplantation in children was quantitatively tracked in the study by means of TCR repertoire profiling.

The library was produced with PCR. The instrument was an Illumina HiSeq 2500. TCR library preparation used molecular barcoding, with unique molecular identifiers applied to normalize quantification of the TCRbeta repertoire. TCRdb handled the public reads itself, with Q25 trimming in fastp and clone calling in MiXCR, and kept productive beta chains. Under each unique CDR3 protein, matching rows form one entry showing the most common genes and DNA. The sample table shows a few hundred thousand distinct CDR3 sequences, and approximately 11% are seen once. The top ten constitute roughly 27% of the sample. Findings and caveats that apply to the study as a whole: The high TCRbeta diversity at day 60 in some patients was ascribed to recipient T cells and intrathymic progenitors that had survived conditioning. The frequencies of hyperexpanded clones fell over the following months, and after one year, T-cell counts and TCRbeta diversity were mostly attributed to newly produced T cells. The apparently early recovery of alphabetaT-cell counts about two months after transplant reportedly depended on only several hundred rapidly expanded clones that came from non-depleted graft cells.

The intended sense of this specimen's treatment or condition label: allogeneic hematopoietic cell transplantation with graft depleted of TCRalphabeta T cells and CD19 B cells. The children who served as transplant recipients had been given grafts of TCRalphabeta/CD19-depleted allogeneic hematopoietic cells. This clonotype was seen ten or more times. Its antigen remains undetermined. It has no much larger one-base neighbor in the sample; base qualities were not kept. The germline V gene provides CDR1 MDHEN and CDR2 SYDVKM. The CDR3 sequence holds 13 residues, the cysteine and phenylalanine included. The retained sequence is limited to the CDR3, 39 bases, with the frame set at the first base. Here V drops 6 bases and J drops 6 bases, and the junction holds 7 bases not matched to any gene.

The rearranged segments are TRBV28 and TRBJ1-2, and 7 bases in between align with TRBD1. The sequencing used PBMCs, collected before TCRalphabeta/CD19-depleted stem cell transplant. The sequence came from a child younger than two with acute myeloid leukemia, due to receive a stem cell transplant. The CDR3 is CASRPDREDGYTF. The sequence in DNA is TGTGCCAGCAGACCTGACAGGGAAGATGGCTACACCTTC.